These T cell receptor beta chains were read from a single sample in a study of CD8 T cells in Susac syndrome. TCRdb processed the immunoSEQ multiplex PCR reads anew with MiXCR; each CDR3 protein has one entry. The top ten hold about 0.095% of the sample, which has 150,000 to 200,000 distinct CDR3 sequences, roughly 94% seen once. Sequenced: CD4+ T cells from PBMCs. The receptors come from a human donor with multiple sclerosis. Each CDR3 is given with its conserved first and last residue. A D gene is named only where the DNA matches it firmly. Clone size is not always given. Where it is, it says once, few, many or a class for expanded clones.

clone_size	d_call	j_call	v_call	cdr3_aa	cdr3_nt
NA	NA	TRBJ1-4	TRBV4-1	CASSLGPGTNEKLFF	TGCGCCAGCAGCCTTGGTCCGGGGACTAATGAAAAACTGTTTTTT
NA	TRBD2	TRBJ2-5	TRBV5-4	CASSPGTSGRASKTQYF	TGTGCCAGCAGCCCCGGGACTAGCGGGAGGGCCTCTAAGACCCAGTACTTC
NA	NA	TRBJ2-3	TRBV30	CAWSPGDTQYF	TGTGCCTGGAGTCCGGGAGATACGCAGTATTTT
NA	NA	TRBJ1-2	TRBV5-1	CASSLGFEGYTF	TGCGCCAGCAGCTTGGGTTTCGAGGGCTACACCTTC
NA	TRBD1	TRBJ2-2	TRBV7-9	CASSLPRTGASTGELFF	TGTGCCAGCAGCTTGCCGAGGACAGGGGCCAGTACCGGGGAGCTGTTTTTT
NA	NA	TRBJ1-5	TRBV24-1	CATSMGDQPQHF	TGTGCCACCAGTATGGGAGATCAGCCCCAGCATTTT
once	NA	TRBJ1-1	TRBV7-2	CASSLEYNSYEAFF	TGTGCCAGCAGCTTAGAATACAACTCCTATGAAGCTTTCTTT
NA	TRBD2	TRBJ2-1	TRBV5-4	CANSPGTTYNEQFF	TGTGCCAACTCTCCCGGGACTACTTACAATGAGCAGTTCTTC
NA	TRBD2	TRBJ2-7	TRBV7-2	CASSLAYRGDEQYF	TGTGCCAGCAGCTTAGCGTACCGGGGGGACGAGCAGTACTTC
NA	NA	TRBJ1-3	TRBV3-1	CASSQDVGRSSGNTIYF	TGTGCCAGCAGCCAAGACGTGGGCCGGTCCTCTGGAAACACCATATATTTT
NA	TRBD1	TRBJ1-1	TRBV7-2	CASSSRRGRSEAFF	TGTGCCAGCAGCTCTCGCAGGGGGCGTTCTGAAGCTTTCTTT
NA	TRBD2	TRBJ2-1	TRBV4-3	CASSPSGRADGWDEQFF	TGCGCCAGCAGCCCTAGCGGGAGGGCCGACGGATGGGATGAGCAGTTCTTC
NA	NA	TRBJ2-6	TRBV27	CASSFRTLQSEANVLTF	TGTGCCAGCAGTTTTCGAACTCTCCAGTCTGAGGCCAACGTCCTGACTTTC